The clone carrying this TCR beta chain was seen a handful of times. No antigen is known for it. Germline loops: CDR1 MNHEY, CDR2 SMNVEV (reference sequence). This CDR3 spans 13 amino acids. Trimming cost V 4 bases and J 1 base, with 7 bases left between them. TCR cDNA molecules each carried a unique molecular identifier. TCRdb re-called the 5' RACE reads with MiXCR, one entry per CDR3 protein. This sample has some 96,000 distinct CDR3 sequences, with 4.4% found just once. Time point indicated: sample taken at primary tumor resection. The source of the sample is a study of spatial heterogeneity in lung cancer. Looking at the study overall: Tumor-region counts of TCR transcripts tracked strongly with a T cell module score from matched bulk RNA-seq. On average, each unique TCR and UMI combination appeared more than ten times in raw reads. Study outcomes and limitations: Tumor mutation counts were tracked by expanded intratumoral alpha and beta TCR counts. As ubiquitous and regional nonsynonymous mutations varied, counts of ubiquitous and regional expanded TCRs tracked them, respectively.

This receptor was obtained from a male donor with early-stage non-small cell lung cancer. The rearrangement links TRBV27 to TRBJ1-1; D ambiguous. The material sequenced was lung tumor tissue, taken at surgery. The CDR3 nucleotides are TGTGCCAGCAGTTCCCTAACGAACACTGAAGCTTTCTTT. Protein product: CASSSLTNTEAFF.